This T cell receptor beta chain came from a study of T cells in Graves' hyperthyroidism and ophthalmopathy. The diagnostic basis comprised clinical symptoms, serum thyroxine and TRAb, thyroid ultrasound and orbital computed tomography. When hyperthyroidism was first diagnosed, the blood sample was taken, preceding any ophthalmopathy symptoms. The V and J ends lost 3 bases and 6 bases respectively, with 16 bases between them. The CDR3 has 15 residues. The V gene's germline CDR1 is MGHRA and CDR2 YSYEKL. TCR beta CDR3 regions were amplified from RNA transcripts. First-round RT-PCR targeting the TCR CDR3 was performed with the HTBI primer set. TCRdb re-called the multiplex PCR reads through MiXCR, storing one row per CDR3 protein. The data hold approximately 370,000 distinct CDR3 sequences, with about 18% observed a single time.

The J gene is TRBJ2-3, the V gene TRBV4-1; D tentatively reads TRBD1 or TRBD2 (5 bases each). Sequences were obtained from blood. This sequence originates from a woman in her 30s with Graves' hyperthyroidism that later progressed to Graves' ophthalmopathy. Here the CDR3 reads CASSQPGPSTDTQYF. The CDR3 DNA reads as TGCGCCAGCAGCCAGCCGGGACCGTCCACGGATACGCAGTATTTT.